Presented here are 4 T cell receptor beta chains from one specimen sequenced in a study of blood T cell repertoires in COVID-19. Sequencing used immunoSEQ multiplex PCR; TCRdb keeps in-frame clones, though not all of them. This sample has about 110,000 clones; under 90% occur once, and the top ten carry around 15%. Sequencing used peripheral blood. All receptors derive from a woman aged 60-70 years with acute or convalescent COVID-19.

This CDR3 is CSASVSPVTEAFF. Here the CDR3 DNA reads TGCAGTGCTAGTGTCTCGCCAGTGACTGAAGCTTTCTTT. The V and J genes are TRBV20-1 and TRBJ1-1; D is undetermined. CDR1 and CDR2 (germline): DFQATT, SNEGSKA (reference sequence). The germline V and J ends were trimmed by 3 bases and 5 bases, with 13 bases remaining between them. The CDR3 runs to 13 residues.

CDR3: CAISESQGQETQYF. The DNA of the CDR3 is TGTGCCATCAGTGAGTCACAGGGGCAAGAGACCCAGTACTTC. The chain links TRBV10-3 to TRBJ2-5, with 7 bases identical to TRBD1. Germline trimming cut 0 bases from V and 2 bases from J; bases unmatched to any gene: 0. The CDR3 spans 14 residues. Germline values: CDR1 ENHRY, CDR2 SYGVKD.

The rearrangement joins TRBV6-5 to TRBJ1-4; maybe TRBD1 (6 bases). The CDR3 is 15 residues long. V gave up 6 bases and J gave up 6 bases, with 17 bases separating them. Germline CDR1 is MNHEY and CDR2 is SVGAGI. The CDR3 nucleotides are TGTGCCAGCAGCTCCCCAGGGGTAGGGGATGAAAAACTGTTTTTT. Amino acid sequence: CASSSPGVGDEKLFF.

The CDR3 region is CASSPGGGEKLFF. The CDR3 coding sequence is TGTGCCAGCAGTCCGGGTGGCGGGGAAAAACTGTTTTTT. The gene calls are TRBV27 and TRBJ1-4; D remains ambiguous. V dropped 5 bases and J dropped 8 bases, with 12 bases sitting between them. CDR1 is MNHEY, CDR2 SMNVEV, per germline (reference sequence). The CDR3 covers 13 residues.